This T cell receptor (beta chain) derives from a study of cytomegalovirus exposure and HLA in healthy donors. Study findings and constraints: Reportedly, a later analysis found an Asian-associated ancestry cluster had fewer N-insertions than the roughly 630-donor mean.

Germline V gene data show CDR1 as SEHNR and CDR2 as FQNEAQ (reference sequence). This CDR3 spans 10 amino acids. Trimming removed 8 bases at V and 7 bases at J, with 8 bases between. This clone is a singleton in its sample. Antigen specificity is unknown. The PCR had 60 Vbeta and 13 Jbeta primers. Some clones are missing from TCRdb's copy, which holds only in-frame ones; the method was immunoSEQ multiplex PCR. There are tens of thousands of clones in the sample; more than 60% occur only once, and around 15% lies in the top ten. Sequenced sample: PBMCs. V and J are TRBV7-9 and TRBJ2-5; D remains ambiguous. This TCR was recovered from a male donor in good health and CMV-seropositive. The CDR3 nucleotides read TGTGCCAGCGGGCCGGCGACCCAGTACTTC. Translated: CASGPATQYF.